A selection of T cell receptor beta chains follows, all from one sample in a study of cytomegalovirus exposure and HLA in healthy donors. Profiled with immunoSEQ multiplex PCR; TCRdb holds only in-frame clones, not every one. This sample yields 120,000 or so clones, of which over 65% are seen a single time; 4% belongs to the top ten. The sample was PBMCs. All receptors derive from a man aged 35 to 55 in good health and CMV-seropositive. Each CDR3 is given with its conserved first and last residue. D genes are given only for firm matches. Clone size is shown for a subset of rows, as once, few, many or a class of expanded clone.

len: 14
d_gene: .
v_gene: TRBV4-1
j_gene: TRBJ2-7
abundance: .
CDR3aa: CASSVTGGPYEQYF
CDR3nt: TGCGCCAGCAGCGTCACGGGGGGCCCATACGAGCAGTACTTC

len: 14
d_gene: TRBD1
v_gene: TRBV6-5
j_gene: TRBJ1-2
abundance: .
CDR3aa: CASSLGQGYYGYTF
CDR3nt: TGTGCCAGCAGTCTCGGACAGGGTTACTATGGCTACACCTTC

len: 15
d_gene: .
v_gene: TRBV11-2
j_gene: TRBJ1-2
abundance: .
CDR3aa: CAVYQRGKGNYGYTF
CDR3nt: TGTGCCGTATACCAAAGGGGGAAGGGTAACTATGGCTACACCTTC

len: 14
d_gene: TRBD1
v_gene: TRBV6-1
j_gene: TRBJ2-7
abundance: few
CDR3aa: CASSVAQGAYEQYF
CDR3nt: TGTGCCAGCAGTGTTGCACAGGGGGCCTACGAGCAGTACTTC

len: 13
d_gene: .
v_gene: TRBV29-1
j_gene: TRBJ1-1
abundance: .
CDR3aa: CSVEGQGDTEAFF
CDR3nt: TGCAGCGTTGAAGGGCAGGGTGACACTGAAGCTTTCTTT

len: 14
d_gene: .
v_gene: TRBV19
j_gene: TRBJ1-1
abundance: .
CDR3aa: CASSIGGLGTEAFF
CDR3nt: TGTGCCAGTAGTATCGGGGGGCTGGGCACTGAAGCTTTCTTT

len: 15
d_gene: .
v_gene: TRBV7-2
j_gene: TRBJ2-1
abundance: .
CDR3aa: CASSLDPTSYNEQFF
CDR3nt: TGTGCCAGCAGCTTAGATCCTACTTCCTACAATGAGCAGTTCTTC

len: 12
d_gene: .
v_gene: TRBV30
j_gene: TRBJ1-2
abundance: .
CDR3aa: CAWSDRDYGYTF
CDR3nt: TGTGCCTGGAGTGACAGGGACTATGGCTACACCTTC

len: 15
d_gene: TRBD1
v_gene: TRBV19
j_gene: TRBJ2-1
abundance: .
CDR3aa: CASTPRDRGSHEQFF
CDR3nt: TGTGCCAGTACCCCAAGGGACAGGGGATCGCATGAGCAGTTCTTC

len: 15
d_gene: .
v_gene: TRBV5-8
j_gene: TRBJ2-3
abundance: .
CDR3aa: CASSPGGATLDTQYF
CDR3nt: TGTGCCAGCAGCCCCGGAGGGGCCACACTAGATACGCAGTATTTT

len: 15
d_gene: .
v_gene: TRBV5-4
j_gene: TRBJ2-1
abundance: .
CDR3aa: CASSSPGGQYNEQFF
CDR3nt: TGTGCCAGCAGCTCACCTGGCGGGCAGTACAATGAGCAGTTCTTC